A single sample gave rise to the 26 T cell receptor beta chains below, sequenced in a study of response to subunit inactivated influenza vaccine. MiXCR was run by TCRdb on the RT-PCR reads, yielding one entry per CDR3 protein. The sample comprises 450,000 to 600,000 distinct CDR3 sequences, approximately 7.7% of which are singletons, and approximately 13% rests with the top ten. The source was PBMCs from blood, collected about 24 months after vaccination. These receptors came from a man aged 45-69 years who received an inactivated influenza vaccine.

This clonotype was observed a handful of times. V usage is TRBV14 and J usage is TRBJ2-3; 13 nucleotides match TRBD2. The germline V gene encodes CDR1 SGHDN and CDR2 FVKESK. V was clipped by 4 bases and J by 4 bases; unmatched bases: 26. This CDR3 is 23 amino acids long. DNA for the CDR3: TGTGCCAGCAGCCGAGCAAATCTGGGGACTAGCGGGATAAGAGGCATCAGGGCAGATACGCAGTATTTT. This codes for CASSRANLGTSGIRGIRADTQYF.

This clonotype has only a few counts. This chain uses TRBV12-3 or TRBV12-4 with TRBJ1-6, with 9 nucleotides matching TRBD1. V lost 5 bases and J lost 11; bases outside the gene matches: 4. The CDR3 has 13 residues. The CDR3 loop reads CASSRTGVAPLHF. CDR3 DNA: TGTGCCAGCAGTCGGACAGGGGTAGCACCCCTCCACTTT.

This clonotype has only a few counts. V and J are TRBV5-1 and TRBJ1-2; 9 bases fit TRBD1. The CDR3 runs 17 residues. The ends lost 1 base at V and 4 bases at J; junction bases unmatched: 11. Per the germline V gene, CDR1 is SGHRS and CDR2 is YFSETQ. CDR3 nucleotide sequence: TGCGCCAGCAGCTTGTCTCCTTGGGACAGGGCTAGCTATGGCTACACCTTC. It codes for CASSLSPWDRASYGYTF. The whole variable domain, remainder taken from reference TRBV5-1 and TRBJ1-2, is KAGVTQTPRYLIKTRGQQVTLSCSPISGHRSVSWYQQTPGQGLQFLFEYFSETQRNKGNFPGRFSGRQFSNSRSEMNVSTLELGDSALYLCASSLSPWDRASYGYTFGSGTRLTVV.

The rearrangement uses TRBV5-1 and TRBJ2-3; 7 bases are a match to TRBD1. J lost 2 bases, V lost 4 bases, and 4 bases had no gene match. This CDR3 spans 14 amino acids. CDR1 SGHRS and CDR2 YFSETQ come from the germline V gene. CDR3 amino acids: CASSLGTATDTQYF. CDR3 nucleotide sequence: TGCGCCAGCAGCCTCGGGACAGCCACAGATACGCAGTATTTT.

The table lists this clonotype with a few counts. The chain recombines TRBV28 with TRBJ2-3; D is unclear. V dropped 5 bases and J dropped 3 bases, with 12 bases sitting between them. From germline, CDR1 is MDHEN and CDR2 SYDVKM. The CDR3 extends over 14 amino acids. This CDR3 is CASSALVVTDTQYF. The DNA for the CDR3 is TGTGCCAGCAGTGCCCTTGTTGTAACAGATACGCAGTATTTT.

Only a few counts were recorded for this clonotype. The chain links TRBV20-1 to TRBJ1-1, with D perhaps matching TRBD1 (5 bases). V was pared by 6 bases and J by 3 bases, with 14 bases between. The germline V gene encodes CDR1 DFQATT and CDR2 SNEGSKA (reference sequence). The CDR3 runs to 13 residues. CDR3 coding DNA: TGCAGTGCCGGCGGGGAAGGGGACACTGAAGCTTTCTTT. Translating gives CSAGGEGDTEAFF.

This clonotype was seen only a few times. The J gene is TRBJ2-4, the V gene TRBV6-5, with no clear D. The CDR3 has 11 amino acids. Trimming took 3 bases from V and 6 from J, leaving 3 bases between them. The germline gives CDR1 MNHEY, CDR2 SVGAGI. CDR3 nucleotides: TGTGCCAGCAGTTATTTAAACATTCAGTACTTC. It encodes CASSYLNIQYF.

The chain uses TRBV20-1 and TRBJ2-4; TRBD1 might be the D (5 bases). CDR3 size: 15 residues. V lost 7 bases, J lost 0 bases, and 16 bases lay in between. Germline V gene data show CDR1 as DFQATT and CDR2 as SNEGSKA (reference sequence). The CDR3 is CSGGYRLLAKNIQYF. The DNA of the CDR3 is TGCAGTGGGGGTTACAGGTTACTAGCCAAAAACATTCAGTACTTC.

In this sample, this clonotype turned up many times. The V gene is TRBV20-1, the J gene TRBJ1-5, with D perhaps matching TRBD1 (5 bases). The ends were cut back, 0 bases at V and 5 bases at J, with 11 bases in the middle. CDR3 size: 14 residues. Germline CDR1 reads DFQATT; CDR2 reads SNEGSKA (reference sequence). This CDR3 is CSARDHRGDQPQHF. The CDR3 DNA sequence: TGCAGTGCTAGAGATCACCGGGGGGATCAGCCCCAGCATTTT.

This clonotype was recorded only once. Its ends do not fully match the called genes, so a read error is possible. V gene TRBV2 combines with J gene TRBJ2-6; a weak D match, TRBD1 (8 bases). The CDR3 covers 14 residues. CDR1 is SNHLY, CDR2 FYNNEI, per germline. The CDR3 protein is CASSGTGRADVLTF. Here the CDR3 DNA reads TGTGCCAGCAGTGGGACAGGGAGGGCCGACGTCCTGACTTTC.

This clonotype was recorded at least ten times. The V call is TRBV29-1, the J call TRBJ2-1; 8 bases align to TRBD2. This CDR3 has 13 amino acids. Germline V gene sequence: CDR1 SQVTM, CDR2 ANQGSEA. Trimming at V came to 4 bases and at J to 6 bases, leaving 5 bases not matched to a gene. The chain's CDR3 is CSVGSGSLNEQFF. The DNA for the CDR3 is TGCAGCGTTGGGAGCGGGAGCCTCAATGAGCAGTTCTTC.

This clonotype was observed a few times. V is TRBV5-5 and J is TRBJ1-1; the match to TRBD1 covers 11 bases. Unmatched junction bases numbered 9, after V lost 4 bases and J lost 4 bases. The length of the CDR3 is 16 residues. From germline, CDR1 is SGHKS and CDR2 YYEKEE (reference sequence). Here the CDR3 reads CASSRTGGAGVTEAFF. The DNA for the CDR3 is TGTGCCAGCAGCCGGACAGGGGGCGCGGGTGTCACTGAAGCTTTCTTT.

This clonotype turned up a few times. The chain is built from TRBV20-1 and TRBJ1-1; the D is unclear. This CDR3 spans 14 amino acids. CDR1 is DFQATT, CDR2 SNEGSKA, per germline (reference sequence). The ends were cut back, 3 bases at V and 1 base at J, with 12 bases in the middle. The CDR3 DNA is TGCAGTGCTAGTAGGCCGGGAGGGAACACTGAAGCTTTCTTT. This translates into CSASRPGGNTEAFF.

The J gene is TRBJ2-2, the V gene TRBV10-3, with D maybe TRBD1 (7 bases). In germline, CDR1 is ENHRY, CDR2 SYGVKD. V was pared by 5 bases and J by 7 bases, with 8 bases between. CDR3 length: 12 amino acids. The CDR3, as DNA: TGTGCCATCAGTCAGGGGGGCGGGGAGCTGTTTTTT. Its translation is CAISQGGGELFF.

The CDR3 reads CASSFGTVGYTF. The CDR3 DNA reads TGTGCCAGCAGTTTCGGAACAGTTGGCTACACCTTC. The V call is TRBV12-3 or TRBV12-4, the J call TRBJ1-2; D remains ambiguous. V lost 3 bases to trimming and J lost 7 bases, with 9 bases between them. The length of the CDR3 is 12 residues.

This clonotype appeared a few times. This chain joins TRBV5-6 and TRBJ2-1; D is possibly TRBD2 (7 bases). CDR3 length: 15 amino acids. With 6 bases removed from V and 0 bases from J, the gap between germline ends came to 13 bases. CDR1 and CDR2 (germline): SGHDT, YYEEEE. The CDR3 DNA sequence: TGTGCCAGCAAGGGGGGGCTTAACTCCTACAATGAGCAGTTCTTC. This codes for CASKGGLNSYNEQFF.

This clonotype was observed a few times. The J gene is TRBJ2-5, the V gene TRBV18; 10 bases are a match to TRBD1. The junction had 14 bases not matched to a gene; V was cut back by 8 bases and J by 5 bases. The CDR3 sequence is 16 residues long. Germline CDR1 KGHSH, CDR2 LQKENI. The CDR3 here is CASAPVRDRGGETQYF. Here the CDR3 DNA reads TGTGCCAGCGCCCCAGTCCGGGACAGGGGTGGCGAGACCCAGTACTTC.

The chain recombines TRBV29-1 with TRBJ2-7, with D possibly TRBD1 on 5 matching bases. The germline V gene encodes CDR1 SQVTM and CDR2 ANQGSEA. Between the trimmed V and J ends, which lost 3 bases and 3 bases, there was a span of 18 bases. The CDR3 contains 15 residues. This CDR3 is CSVEGGADTYYEQYF. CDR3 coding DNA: TGCAGCGTTGAGGGTGGGGCGGACACGTACTACGAGCAGTACTTC.

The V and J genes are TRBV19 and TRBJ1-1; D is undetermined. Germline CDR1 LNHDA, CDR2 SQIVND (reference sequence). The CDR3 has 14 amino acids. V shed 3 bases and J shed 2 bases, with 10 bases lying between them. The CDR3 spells CASSMIGGNTEAFF. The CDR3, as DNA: TGTGCCAGTAGTATGATTGGAGGAAACACTGAAGCTTTCTTT.

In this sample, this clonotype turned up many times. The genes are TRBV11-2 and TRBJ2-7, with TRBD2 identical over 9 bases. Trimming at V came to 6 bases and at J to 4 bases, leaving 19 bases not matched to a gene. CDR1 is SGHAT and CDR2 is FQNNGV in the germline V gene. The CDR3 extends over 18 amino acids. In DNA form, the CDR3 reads TGTGCCAGCAGTCGATCCAGGCAGGGGCTAGCGGGGATGTACGAGCAGTACTTC. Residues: CASSRSRQGLAGMYEQYF.

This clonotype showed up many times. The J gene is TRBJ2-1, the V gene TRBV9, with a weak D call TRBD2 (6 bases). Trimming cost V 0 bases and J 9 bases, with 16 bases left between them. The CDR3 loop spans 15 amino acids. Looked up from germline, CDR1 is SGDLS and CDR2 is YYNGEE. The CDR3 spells CASSVGVSGNFEQFF. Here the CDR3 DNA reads TGTGCCAGCAGCGTAGGTGTTAGCGGCAACTTTGAGCAGTTCTTC.

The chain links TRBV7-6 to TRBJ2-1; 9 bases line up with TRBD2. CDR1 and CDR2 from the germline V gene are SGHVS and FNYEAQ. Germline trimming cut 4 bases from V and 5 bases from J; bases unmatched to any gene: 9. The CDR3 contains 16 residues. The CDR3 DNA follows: TGTGCCAGCAGCTCCCGGGGTGAGCGGGGGGACAATGAGCAGTTCTTC. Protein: CASSSRGERGDNEQFF.

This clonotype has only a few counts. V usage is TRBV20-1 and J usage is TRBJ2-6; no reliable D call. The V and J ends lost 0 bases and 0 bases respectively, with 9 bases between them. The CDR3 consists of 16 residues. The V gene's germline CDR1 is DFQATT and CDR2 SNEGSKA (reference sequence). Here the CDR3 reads CSARDPGFSGANVLTF. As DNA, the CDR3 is TGCAGTGCTAGAGATCCGGGCTTCTCTGGGGCCAACGTCCTGACTTTC.

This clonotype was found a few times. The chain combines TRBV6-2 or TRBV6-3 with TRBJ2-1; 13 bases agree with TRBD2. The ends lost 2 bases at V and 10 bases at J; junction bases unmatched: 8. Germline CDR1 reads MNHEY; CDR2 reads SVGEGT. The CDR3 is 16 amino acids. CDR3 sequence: CASSYHRTSGSLEQFF. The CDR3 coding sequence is TGTGCCAGCAGTTACCACAGGACTAGCGGGAGCTTAGAGCAGTTCTTC.

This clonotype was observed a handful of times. In nucleotides, the CDR3 is TGTGCCAGCAGTTACTCGAATCCTAGCGGGAGTAGTGGAGCCAAAAACATTCAGTACTTC. Its protein product is CASSYSNPSGSSGAKNIQYF. V gene TRBV6-2 or TRBV6-3 combines with J gene TRBJ2-4; 10 bases are a match to TRBD2. The CDR3 totals 20 residues. V was pared by 0 bases and J by 0 bases, with 11 bases of the junction left unmatched. CDR1 is MNHEY and CDR2 is SVGEGT in the germline V gene.

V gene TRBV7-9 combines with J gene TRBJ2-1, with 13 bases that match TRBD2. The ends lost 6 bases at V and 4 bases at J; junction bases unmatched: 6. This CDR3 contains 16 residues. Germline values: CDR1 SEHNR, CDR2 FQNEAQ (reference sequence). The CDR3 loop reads CASSTSGGAEYNEQFF. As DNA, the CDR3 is TGTGCCAGCAGTACTAGCGGGGGGGCCGAATACAATGAGCAGTTCTTC.